These 9 T cell receptor beta chains share one sample of origin, sequenced in a study of a mutant IDH1 vaccine in newly diagnosed glioma. Profiling relied on immunoSEQ multiplex PCR, and the TCRdb table lists in-frame clones only, not all of them. The sample has about 20,000 clones, roughly 82% seen once; the top ten hold about 13%. Specified time point: week 23, last vaccination. Doses consisted of 300 ug of mutant IDH1 20-mer peptide each, paired with topical imiquimod. Their recognized antigens are unknown. The starting material was PBMCs, obtained from a glioma patient whose treatment included an IDH1 peptide vaccine. These receptors originate from a man aged 25 to 45 with glioma.

The chain uses TRBV5-4 and TRBJ2-7, with 11 bases identical to TRBD2. The CDR3 covers 16 residues. Unmatched junction bases numbered 2, after V lost 0 bases and J lost 0 bases. Looked up from germline, CDR1 is SGHNT and CDR2 is YYREEE (reference sequence). CDR3 residues: CASSLGGLAASYEQYF. The CDR3 nucleotides read TGTGCCAGCAGCTTGGGGGGACTAGCGGCCTCCTACGAGCAGTACTTC.

The DNA of the CDR3 is TGTGCCAGCAGTTCGCGGGCCACCTACGAGCAGTACTTC. Encoded protein: CASSSRATYEQYF. The chain is built from TRBV6-5 and TRBJ2-7, with D possibly TRBD2 on 5 matching bases. This CDR3 has 13 residues. V dropped 4 bases and J dropped 2 bases, with 9 bases sitting between them. From germline, CDR1 is MNHEY and CDR2 SVGAGI.

V gene TRBV5-1 combines with J gene TRBJ2-3, with D possibly TRBD1 on 6 matching bases. CDR1 is SGHRS, CDR2 YFSETQ, per germline. V was trimmed by 0 bases and J by 4 bases, leaving 12 bases between them. The CDR3 contains 15 residues. The chain's CDR3 is CASSLVQGAADTQYF. CDR3 nucleotide sequence: TGCGCCAGCAGCTTGGTACAGGGCGCGGCAGATACGCAGTATTTT. Full variable domain (missing parts from reference TRBV5-1 and TRBJ2-3): KAGVTQTPRYLIKTRGQQVTLSCSPISGHRSVSWYQQTPGQGLQFLFEYFSETQRNKGNFPGRFSGRQFSNSRSEMNVSTLELGDSALYLCASSLVQGAADTQYFGPGTRLTVL.

The CDR3 coding sequence is TGTGCCAGCAGCCTAAGAGGACTAGCGGGCTACGAGCAGTACTTC. Encoded protein: CASSLRGLAGYEQYF. The rearrangement uses TRBV5-4 and TRBJ2-7; the match to TRBD2 covers 11 bases. This CDR3 has 15 residues. Trimming took 4 bases from V and 3 from J; bases not matched to a gene: 6. Germline CDR1 and CDR2: SGHNT and YYREEE (reference sequence).

This rearrangement joins TRBV11-3 to TRBJ2-5; 8 bases are shared with TRBD2. In germline, CDR1 is SGHNT, CDR2 YENEEA. This CDR3 is built from 15 residues. Germline trimming cut 1 base from V and 4 bases from J; bases unmatched to any gene: 5. The CDR3 nucleotides read TGTGCCAGCAGCTTAGGAGCGGGAGACTTAGAGACCCAGTACTTC. As protein: CASSLGAGDLETQYF.

The table lists this clone with a count of one. The chain has TRBV5-1 and TRBJ2-5, with D possibly TRBD2 on 6 matching bases. The germline CDR1 and CDR2 sequences are SGHRS and YFSETQ. This CDR3 has 13 amino acids. V was shortened by 4 bases and J by 4 bases, with 11 bases between the two germline ends. The CDR3 sequence: CASSATGVETQYF. CDR3 in DNA: TGCGCCAGCAGCGCGACGGGGGTAGAGACCCAGTACTTC.

The CDR3 DNA is TGTGCCAGCAGCTTAGTAGACAGGAGGGCCCAAGAGACCCAGTACTTC. It is translated as CASSLVDRRAQETQYF. V and J are TRBV7-9 and TRBJ2-5; either TRBD1 or TRBD2 may fit D (6 bases each). Germline V lookup: CDR1 SEHNR, CDR2 FQNEAQ (reference sequence). V dropped 1 base and J dropped 1 base, with 13 bases sitting between them. CDR3 size: 16 residues. Complete variable domain (other parts from reference TRBV7-9 and TRBJ2-5): DTGVSQNPRHKITKRGQNVTFRCDPISEHNRLYWYRQTLGQGPEFLTYFQNEAQLEKSRLLSDRFSAERPKGSFSTLEIQRTEQGDSAMYLCASSLVDRRAQETQYFGPGTRLLVL.

The gene calls are TRBV13 and TRBJ2-1; D is undetermined. V was trimmed by 0 bases and J by 5 bases, leaving 11 bases between them. CDR3 length equals 15 residues. Per the germline V gene, CDR1 is PRHDT and CDR2 is FYEKMQ (reference sequence). DNA of the CDR3: TGTGCCAGCAGCTTAGGGGCTCCTTATGACAATGAGCAGTTCTTC. It yields the protein CASSLGAPYDNEQFF.

J is TRBJ1-1 and V is TRBV30; D gene ambiguous. Germline V gene lookup returns CDR1 GTSNPN and CDR2 SVGIG (reference sequence). V dropped 1 base and J dropped 2 bases, with 5 bases sitting between them. The CDR3 is made up of 12 amino acids. The CDR3 region has the DNA TGTGCCTGGAGTGGTATAAACACTGAAGCTTTCTTT. It is translated as CAWSGINTEAFF.